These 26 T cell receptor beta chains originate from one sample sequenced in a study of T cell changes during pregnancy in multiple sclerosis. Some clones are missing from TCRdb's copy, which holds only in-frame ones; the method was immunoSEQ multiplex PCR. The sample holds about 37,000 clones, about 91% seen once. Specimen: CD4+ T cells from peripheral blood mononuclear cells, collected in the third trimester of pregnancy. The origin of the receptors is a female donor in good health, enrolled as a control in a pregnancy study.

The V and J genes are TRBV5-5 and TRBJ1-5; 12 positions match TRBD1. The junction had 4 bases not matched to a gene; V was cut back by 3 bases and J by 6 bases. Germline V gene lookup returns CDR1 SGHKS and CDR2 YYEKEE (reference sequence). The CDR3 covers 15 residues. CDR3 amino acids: CASSSGTGGVQPQHF. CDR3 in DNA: TGTGCCAGCAGCTCAGGGACAGGGGGCGTTCAGCCCCAGCATTTT.

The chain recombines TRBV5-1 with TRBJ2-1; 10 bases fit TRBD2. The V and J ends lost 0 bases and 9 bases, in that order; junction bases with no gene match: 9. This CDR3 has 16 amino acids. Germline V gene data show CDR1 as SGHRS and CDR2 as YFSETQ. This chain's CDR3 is CASSLANSGGLSEQFF. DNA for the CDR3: TGCGCCAGCAGCTTGGCCAATAGCGGGGGGTTGAGTGAGCAGTTCTTC.

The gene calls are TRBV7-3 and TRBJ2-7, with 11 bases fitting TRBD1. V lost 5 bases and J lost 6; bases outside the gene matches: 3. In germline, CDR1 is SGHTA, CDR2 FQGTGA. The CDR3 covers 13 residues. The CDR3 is CASSLGTGGEQYF. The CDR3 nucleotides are TGTGCCAGCAGCCTAGGGACAGGGGGCGAGCAGTACTTC.

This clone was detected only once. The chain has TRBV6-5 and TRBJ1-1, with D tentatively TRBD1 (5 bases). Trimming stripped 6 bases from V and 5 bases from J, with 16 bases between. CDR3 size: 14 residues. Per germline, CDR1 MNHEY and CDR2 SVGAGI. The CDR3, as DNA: TGTGCCAGCAGCGTCGGCGGGGGTCTAACTGAAGCTTTCTTT. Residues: CASSVGGGLTEAFF.

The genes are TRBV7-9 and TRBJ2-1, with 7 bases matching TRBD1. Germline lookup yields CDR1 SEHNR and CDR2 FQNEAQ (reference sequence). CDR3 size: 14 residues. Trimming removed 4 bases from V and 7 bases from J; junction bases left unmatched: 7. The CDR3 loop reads CASSSGQRHNEQFF. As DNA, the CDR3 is TGTGCCAGCAGCTCGGGACAGCGGCATAATGAGCAGTTCTTC.

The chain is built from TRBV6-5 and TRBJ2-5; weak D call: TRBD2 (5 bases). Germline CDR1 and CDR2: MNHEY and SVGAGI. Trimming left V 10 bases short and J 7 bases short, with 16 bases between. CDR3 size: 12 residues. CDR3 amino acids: CAIGPRRGTQYF. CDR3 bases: TGTGCCATCGGTCCTCGCCGGGGGACCCAGTACTTC.

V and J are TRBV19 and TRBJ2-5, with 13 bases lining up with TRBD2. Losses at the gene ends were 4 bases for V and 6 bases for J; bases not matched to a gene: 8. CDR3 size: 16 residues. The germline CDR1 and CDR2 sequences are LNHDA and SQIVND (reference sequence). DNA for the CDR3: TGTGCCAGTAGTACTGTACTAGCGGGAGGGGGAAAGACCCAGTACTTC. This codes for CASSTVLAGGGKTQYF.

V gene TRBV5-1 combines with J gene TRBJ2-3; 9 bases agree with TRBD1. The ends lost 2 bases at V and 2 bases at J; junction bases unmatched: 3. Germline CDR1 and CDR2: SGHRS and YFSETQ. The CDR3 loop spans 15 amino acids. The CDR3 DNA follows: TGCGCCAGCAGCTTTGGACAGGGGTTCACAGATACGCAGTATTTT. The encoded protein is CASSFGQGFTDTQYF. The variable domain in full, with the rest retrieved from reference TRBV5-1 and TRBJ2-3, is KAGVTQTPRYLIKTRGQQVTLSCSPISGHRSVSWYQQTPGQGLQFLFEYFSETQRNKGNFPGRFSGRQFSNSRSEMNVSTLELGDSALYLCASSFGQGFTDTQYFGPGTRLTVL.

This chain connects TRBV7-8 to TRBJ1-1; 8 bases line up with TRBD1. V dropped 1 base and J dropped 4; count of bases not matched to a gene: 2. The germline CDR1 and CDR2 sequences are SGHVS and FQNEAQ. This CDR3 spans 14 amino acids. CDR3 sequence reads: CASSLVTGGTEAFF. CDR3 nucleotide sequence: TGTGCCAGCAGCTTAGTAACAGGGGGCACTGAAGCTTTCTTT.

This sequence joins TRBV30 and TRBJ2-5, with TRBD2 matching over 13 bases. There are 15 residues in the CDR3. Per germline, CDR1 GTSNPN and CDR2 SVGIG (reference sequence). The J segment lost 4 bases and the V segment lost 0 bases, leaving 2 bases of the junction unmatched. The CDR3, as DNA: TGTGCCTGGAGTGTTGGACTAGCGGGGGCAGAGACCCAGTACTTC. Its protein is CAWSVGLAGAETQYF.

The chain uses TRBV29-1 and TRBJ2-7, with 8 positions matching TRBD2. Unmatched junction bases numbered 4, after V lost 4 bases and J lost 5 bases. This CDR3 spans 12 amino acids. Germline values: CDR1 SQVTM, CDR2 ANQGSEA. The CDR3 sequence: CSVVRRGDEQYF. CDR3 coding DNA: TGCAGCGTTGTGAGGCGGGGGGACGAGCAGTACTTC.

This CDR3 reads CASSFQGSNEKLFF. Here the CDR3 DNA reads TGTGCCAGCAGCTTCCAGGGAAGTAATGAAAAACTGTTTTTT. The V and J genes are TRBV7-2 and TRBJ1-4, with a possible D match to TRBD1 (5 bases). The CDR3 runs to 14 residues. CDR1 is SGHTA, CDR2 FQGNSA, per germline. The V end was cut by 3 bases, the J end by 4 bases, with 9 bases between.

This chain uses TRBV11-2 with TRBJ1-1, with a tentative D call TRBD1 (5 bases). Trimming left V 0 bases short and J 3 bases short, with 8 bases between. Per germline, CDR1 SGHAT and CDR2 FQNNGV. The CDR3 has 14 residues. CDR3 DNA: TGTGCCAGCAGCTTAGACGGGGGGGACACTGAAGCTTTCTTT. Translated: CASSLDGGDTEAFF.

Written as DNA, the CDR3 is TGTGCCAGTAGTATAGACAGGGCCGCTGGCTACACCTTC. It specifies CASSIDRAAGYTF. V usage is TRBV19 and J usage is TRBJ1-2; the D gene is possibly TRBD1 (5 bases). Trimming shortened V by 0 bases and J by 7 bases, and 9 bases separated the two germline ends. The CDR3 has 13 amino acids. CDR1 LNHDA and CDR2 SQIVND come from the germline V gene (reference sequence).

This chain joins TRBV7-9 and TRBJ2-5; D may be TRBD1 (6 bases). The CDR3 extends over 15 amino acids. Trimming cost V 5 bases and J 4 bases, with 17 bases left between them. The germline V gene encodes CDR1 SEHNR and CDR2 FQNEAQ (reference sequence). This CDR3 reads CASSATGGLVETQYF. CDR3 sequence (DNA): TGTGCCAGCAGCGCTACTGGGGGCCTCGTAGAGACCCAGTACTTC. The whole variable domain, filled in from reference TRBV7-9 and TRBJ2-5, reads DTGVSQNPRHKITKRGQNVTFRCDPISEHNRLYWYRQTLGQGPEFLTYFQNEAQLEKSRLLSDRFSAERPKGSFSTLEIQRTEQGDSAMYLCASSATGGLVETQYFGPGTRLLVL.

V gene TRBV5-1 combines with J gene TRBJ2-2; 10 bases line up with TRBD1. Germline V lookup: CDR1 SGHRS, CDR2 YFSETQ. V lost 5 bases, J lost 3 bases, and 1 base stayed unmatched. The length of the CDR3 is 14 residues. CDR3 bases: TGCGCCAGCAGTGGACAGGGGGACACCGGGGAGCTGTTTTTT. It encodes CASSGQGDTGELFF.

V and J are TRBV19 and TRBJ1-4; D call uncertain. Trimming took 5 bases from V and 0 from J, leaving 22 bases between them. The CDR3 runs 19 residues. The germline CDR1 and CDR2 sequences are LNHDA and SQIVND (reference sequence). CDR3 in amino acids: CASSYGLIYETATNEKLFF. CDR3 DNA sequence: TGTGCCAGTAGTTACGGACTGATTTACGAAACCGCAACTAATGAAAAACTGTTTTTT.

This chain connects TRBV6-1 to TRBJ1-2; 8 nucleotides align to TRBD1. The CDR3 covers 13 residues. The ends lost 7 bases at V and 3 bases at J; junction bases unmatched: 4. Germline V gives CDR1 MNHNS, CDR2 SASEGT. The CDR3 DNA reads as TGTGCCAGCATGACAGGGGAGGACTATGGCTACACCTTC. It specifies CASMTGEDYGYTF.

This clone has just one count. This CDR3 is CASSIPPDTQYF. As DNA, the CDR3 is TGTGCCAGCTCTATCCCCCCAGATACGCAGTATTTT. The chain joins TRBV18 to TRBJ2-3; D is unresolved. Trimming left V 6 bases short and J 4 bases short, with 8 bases between. The CDR3 runs 12 residues. The germline CDR1 and CDR2 sequences are KGHSH and LQKENI.

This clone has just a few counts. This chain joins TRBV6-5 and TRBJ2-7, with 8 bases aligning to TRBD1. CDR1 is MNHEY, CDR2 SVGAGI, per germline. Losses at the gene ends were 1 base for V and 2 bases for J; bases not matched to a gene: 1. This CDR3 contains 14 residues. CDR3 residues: CASSYWTGPYEQYF. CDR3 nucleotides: TGTGCCAGCAGTTACTGGACAGGGCCCTACGAGCAGTACTTC.

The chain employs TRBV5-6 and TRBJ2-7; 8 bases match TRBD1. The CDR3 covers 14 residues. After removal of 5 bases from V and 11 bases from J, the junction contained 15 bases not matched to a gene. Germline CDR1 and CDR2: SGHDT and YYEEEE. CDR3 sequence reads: CASSSGTGSPREYF. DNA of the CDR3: TGTGCCAGCAGTTCCGGGACAGGTTCCCCGCGGGAGTACTTC. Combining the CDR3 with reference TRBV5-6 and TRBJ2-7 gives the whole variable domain DAGVTQSPTHLIKTRGQQVTLRCSPKSGHDTVSWYQQALGQGPQFIFQYYEEEERQRGNFPDRFSGHQFPNYSSELNVNALLLGDSALYLCASSSGTGSPREYFGPGTRLTVT.

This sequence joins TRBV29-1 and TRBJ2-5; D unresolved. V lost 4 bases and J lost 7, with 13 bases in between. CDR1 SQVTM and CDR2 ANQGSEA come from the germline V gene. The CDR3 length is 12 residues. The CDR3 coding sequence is TGCAGCGTTGGAGGCCTTGCTGGGACCCAGTACTTC. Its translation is CSVGGLAGTQYF.

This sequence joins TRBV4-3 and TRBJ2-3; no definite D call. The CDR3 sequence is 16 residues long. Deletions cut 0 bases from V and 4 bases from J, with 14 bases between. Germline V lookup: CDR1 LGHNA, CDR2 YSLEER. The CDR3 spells CASSQDGKYRADTQYF. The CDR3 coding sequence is TGCGCCAGCAGCCAAGATGGAAAATACCGGGCAGATACGCAGTATTTT.

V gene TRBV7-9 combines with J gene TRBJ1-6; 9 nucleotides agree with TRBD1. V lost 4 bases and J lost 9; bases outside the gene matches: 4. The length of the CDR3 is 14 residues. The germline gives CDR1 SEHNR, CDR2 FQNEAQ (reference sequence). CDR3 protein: CASSSGTGRSPLHF. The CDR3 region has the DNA TGTGCCAGCAGCTCCGGGACAGGGCGTTCACCCCTCCACTTT.

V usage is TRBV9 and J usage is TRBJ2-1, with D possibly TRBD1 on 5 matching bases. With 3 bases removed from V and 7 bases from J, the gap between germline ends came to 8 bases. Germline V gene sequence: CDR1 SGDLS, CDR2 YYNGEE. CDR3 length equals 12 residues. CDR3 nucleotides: TGTGCCAGCAGCGGGGGCTGGAATGAGCAGTTCTTC. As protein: CASSGGWNEQFF.

The CDR3 sequence is CASIMNGLVGNIQYF. The CDR3 region has the DNA TGTGCCAGCATCATGAACGGACTAGTAGGAAACATTCAGTACTTC. The V gene is TRBV6-1, the J gene TRBJ2-4; 7 positions agree with TRBD2. CDR3 length: 15 amino acids. Germline CDR1 reads MNHNS; CDR2 reads SASEGT. The V gene end was trimmed by 7 bases and the J gene end by 6 bases; junction bases not matched to a gene: 12.